The T cell receptor (beta chain) described here comes from a study of CD8+CD57+ T cells in acquired aplastic anemia. This clonotype occurred many times. CD8+CD57+ cell expansion had been shown by flow cytometry in patients chosen for sequencing. The patients all had a severe acquired aplastic anemia diagnosis. Genomic DNA, the template, was used for profiling of the TCR beta VDJ and CDR3. TCRdb re-derived calls from the reads in MiXCR, one entry per CDR3 protein. Counted here are 200,000 to 250,000 distinct CDR3 sequences, more than 40% occurring once; the ten biggest clones make up over 7.5%. Germline lookup yields CDR1 SGHDN and CDR2 FVKESK. CDR3 length: 15 residues. V lost 3 bases and J lost 1; bases outside the gene matches: 3.

Sequencing used sorted CD4+, CD8+, or CD8+CD57+ T cells (not recorded which) from PBMCs. This sequence was found in a human donor with aplastic anemia. The chain joins TRBV14 to TRBJ2-7; 10 bases fit TRBD2. The CDR3, as DNA: TGTGCCAGCAGCCAGAGGACTAGCGGATCCTACGAGCAGTACTTC. Its protein is CASSQRTSGSYEQYF.